The 16 T cell receptor beta chains presented below share a single source sample, sequenced in a study of cytomegalovirus exposure and HLA in healthy donors. PCR used 60 Vbeta primers and 13 Jbeta primers. Data came from immunoSEQ multiplex PCR; TCRdb stores just in-frame clones and leaves some out. The sample contains about 190,000 clones, about 84% of which appear only once. The sequencing input was PBMCs. The receptors derive from a man over 45 in good health and CMV-seronegative.

The chain combines TRBV6-1 with TRBJ2-7; 9 nucleotides match TRBD2. The CDR3 loop spans 14 amino acids. CDR1 and CDR2 from the germline V gene are MNHNS and SASEGT. The junction had 2 bases not matched to a gene; V was cut back by 3 bases and J by 2 bases. CDR3 bases: TGTGCCAGCAGTGAGGGGACTAGCCCCTACGAGCAGTACTTC. It translates to CASSEGTSPYEQYF.

The chain joins TRBV5-4 to TRBJ1-3, with TRBD1 as a possible D gene (6 bases). V was pared by 0 bases and J by 1 base, with 8 bases between. This CDR3 comprises 15 residues. Germline V gene sequence: CDR1 SGHNT, CDR2 YYREEE (reference sequence). CDR3 sequence: CASSLGRGSGNTIYF. The CDR3, as DNA: TGTGCCAGCAGCTTGGGCAGGGGATCTGGAAACACCATATATTTT.

The gene calls are TRBV7-9 and TRBJ1-2, with D hard to call. CDR3 length: 13 amino acids. Germline V gene data show CDR1 as SEHNR and CDR2 as FQNEAQ (reference sequence). V shed 3 bases and J shed 8 bases, with 13 bases lying between them. The CDR3 loop is CASSLNGGLGYTF. For the CDR3, the DNA is TGTGCCAGCAGCTTGAACGGAGGGTTAGGCTACACCTTC.

CDR3 region: CASSFDRGWETQYF. The DNA for the CDR3 is TGTGCCAGCAGCTTTGACAGGGGTTGGGAGACCCAGTACTTC. The V gene is TRBV5-6, the J gene TRBJ2-5; 8 bases map to TRBD1. The germline V gene encodes CDR1 SGHDT and CDR2 YYEEEE. The CDR3 loop spans 14 amino acids. Trimming took 2 bases from V and 5 from J; bases not matched to a gene: 5.

The V gene is TRBV5-6, the J gene TRBJ2-7; tentative D call: TRBD1 (6 bases). This CDR3 has 13 residues. The V gene's germline CDR1 is SGHDT and CDR2 YYEEEE. The V end was cut by 2 bases, the J end by 1 base, with 7 bases between. CDR3 amino acids: CASSFGQSYEQYF. The CDR3 coding sequence is TGTGCCAGCAGCTTCGGACAGTCCTACGAGCAGTACTTC.

This clone appeared a few times. CDR3 loop: CASSRGTALEQYF. CDR3 sequence (DNA): TGTGCCAGCAGCCGCGGGACGGCTCTCGAGCAGTACTTC. The chain uses TRBV6-5 and TRBJ2-7, with D possibly matching TRBD2 (6 bases). Germline CDR1 reads MNHEY; CDR2 reads SVGAGI. Trimming stripped 6 bases from V and 6 bases from J, with 15 bases between. The CDR3 is made up of 13 amino acids.

The chain joins TRBV4-1 to TRBJ1-5; D remains unclear. Trimming removed 4 bases at V and 0 bases at J, with 10 bases between. Germline assignment: CDR1 MGHRA and CDR2 YSYEKL. The CDR3 length is 15 residues. The CDR3 DNA is TGCGCCAGCAGCCCCTTCCTGAGTAGCAATCAGCCCCAGCATTTT. Translation: CASSPFLSSNQPQHF.

V is TRBV20-1 and J is TRBJ1-2; 8 nucleotides agree with TRBD1. CDR1 and CDR2 from the germline V gene are DFQATT and SNEGSKA (reference sequence). Germline trimming cut 7 bases from V and 6 bases from J; bases unmatched to any gene: 4. The CDR3 extends over 11 amino acids. The CDR3 DNA follows: TGCAGTGTCAGGGGGCAGAATGGCTACACCTTC. Encoded protein: CSVRGQNGYTF.

This clone came up a few times. The rearrangement links TRBV11-2 to TRBJ2-5, with D hard to call. The germline V gene encodes CDR1 SGHAT and CDR2 FQNNGV. Between the trimmed V and J ends, which lost 5 bases and 3 bases, there was a span of 16 bases. The CDR3 runs 15 residues. In DNA, the CDR3 is TGTGCCAGCAGCCCCCATATGGGCAAGGAAGAGACCCAGTACTTC. The encoded protein is CASSPHMGKEETQYF.

The chain links TRBV27 to TRBJ2-5; tentative D call: TRBD1 (5 bases). Germline CDR1 MNHEY, CDR2 SMNVEV (reference sequence). Trimming took 1 base from V and 1 from J, leaving 16 bases between them. The CDR3 runs to 17 residues. CDR3 sequence reads: CASSLYKGSSFQETQYF. Written as DNA, the CDR3 is TGTGCCAGCAGTTTATATAAGGGGTCATCCTTCCAAGAGACCCAGTACTTC.

The V gene is TRBV6-1, the J gene TRBJ1-5; D gene unclear. V lost 2 bases, J lost 1 base, and 21 bases lay in between. Looked up from germline, CDR1 is MNHNS and CDR2 is SASEGT. CDR3 length equals 19 residues. CDR3 DNA: TGTGCCAGCAGTGAATTTTTTTCGGTGGGCAGACCGAGCAATCAGCCCCAGCATTTT. This translates into CASSEFFSVGRPSNQPQHF.

The chain combines TRBV20-1 with TRBJ2-7; D not resolved. Germline V gene lookup returns CDR1 DFQATT and CDR2 SNEGSKA (reference sequence). The CDR3 has 10 residues. V gave up 4 bases and J gave up 5 bases, with 6 bases separating them. CDR3 region: CSANGHEQYF. In nucleotides, the CDR3 is TGCAGTGCTAATGGCCACGAGCAGTACTTC.

This chain links TRBV10-3 with TRBJ2-7, with D tentatively TRBD2 (6 bases). The germline gives CDR1 ENHRY, CDR2 SYGVKD. The V end lost 10 bases, the J end lost 2 bases, and 12 bases lay between the germline ends. The CDR3 runs to 12 residues. The chain's CDR3 is CATNRGTYEQYF. The CDR3 coding sequence is TGTGCCACCAACCGGGGGACCTACGAGCAGTACTTC.

The chain links TRBV5-5 to TRBJ1-2; 7 bases align to TRBD1. Germline CDR1 is SGHKS and CDR2 is YYEKEE (reference sequence). The CDR3 contains 13 residues. V lost 4 bases, J lost 13 bases, and 13 bases stayed unmatched. CDR3 residues: CASSLGTAVVGTF. Written as DNA, the CDR3 is TGTGCCAGCAGCCTCGGGACAGCCGTAGTTGGCACCTTC. The whole variable domain, remainder taken from reference TRBV5-5 and TRBJ1-2, is DAGVTQSPTHLIKTRGQQVTLRCSPISGHKSVSWYQQVLGQGPQFIFQYYEKEERGRGNFPDRFSARQFPNYSSELNVNALLLGDSALYLCASSLGTAVVGTFGSGTRLTVV.

The V and J genes are TRBV4-1 and TRBJ1-6; 7 nucleotides match TRBD1. CDR3 length: 16 residues. Germline assignment: CDR1 MGHRA and CDR2 YSYEKL. J was trimmed by 6 bases and V by 5 bases; bases with no gene match: 10. This CDR3 reads CASSSAGQRINSPLHF. The DNA for the CDR3 is TGCGCCAGCAGCTCGGCGGGACAGAGAATTAATTCACCCCTCCACTTT.

The gene calls are TRBV7-8 and TRBJ1-5; unclear D gene. Trimming took 5 bases from V and 6 from J, leaving 14 bases between them. The CDR3 length is 14 residues. In germline, CDR1 is SGHVS, CDR2 FQNEAQ. This chain's CDR3 is CASSPGEGSQPQHF. As DNA, the CDR3 is TGTGCCAGCAGCCCCGGGGAGGGAAGTCAGCCCCAGCATTTT.